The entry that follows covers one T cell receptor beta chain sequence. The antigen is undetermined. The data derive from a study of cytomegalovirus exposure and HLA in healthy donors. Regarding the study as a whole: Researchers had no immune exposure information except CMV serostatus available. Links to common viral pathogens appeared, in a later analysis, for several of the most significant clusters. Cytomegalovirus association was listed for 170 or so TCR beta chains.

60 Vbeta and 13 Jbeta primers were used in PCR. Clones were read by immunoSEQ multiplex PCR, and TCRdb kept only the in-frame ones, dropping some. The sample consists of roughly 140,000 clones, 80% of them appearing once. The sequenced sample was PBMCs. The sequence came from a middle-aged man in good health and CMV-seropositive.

In nucleotides, the CDR3 is TGCAGCGTTGAAGTGGGGGGACAGAGCTTCTATGGCTACACCTTC. The encoded protein is CSVEVGGQSFYGYTF. This chain joins TRBV29-1 and TRBJ1-2, with TRBD1 matching 7 bases. This CDR3 has 15 amino acids. The ends lost 1 base at V and 4 bases at J; junction bases unmatched: 9. Germline lookup yields CDR1 SQVTM and CDR2 ANQGSEA.